This T cell receptor (beta chain) was documented in a study of shared clonotypes between healthy human individuals. Study-wide context: Samples came from two female and a few male donors aged 18 to 49. Used for every donor were three CD4 naive, three CD4 memory, two CD8 naive and one CD8 memory plate.

The test was conducted at deep level. The table came from immunoSEQ multiplex PCR; TCRdb's copy has only in-frame clones and leaves some out. The data show approximately 2,200,000 clones, 90% to 95% seen once. The V gene's germline CDR1 is LNHDA and CDR2 SQIVND (reference sequence). The CDR3 runs to 11 residues. V was cut by 2 bases and J by 10 bases, with 5 bases left in between. It was CD45RO-negative cells, positively selected for CCR7, that made up naive CD8 cells, with terminally differentiated effector memory CD45RA+ cells excluded. The sample was naive CD8+ T cells from PBMCs. The rearrangement uses TRBV19 and TRBJ2-2; D ambiguous. This clonotype was obtained from a man aged 18 to 30 in good health. Some clones in this sample may be carry-over from other donors' samples. CDR3 nucleotide sequence: TGTGCCAGTAGTATATCCGTGGAGCTGTTTTTT. Translating it yields CASSISVELFF.